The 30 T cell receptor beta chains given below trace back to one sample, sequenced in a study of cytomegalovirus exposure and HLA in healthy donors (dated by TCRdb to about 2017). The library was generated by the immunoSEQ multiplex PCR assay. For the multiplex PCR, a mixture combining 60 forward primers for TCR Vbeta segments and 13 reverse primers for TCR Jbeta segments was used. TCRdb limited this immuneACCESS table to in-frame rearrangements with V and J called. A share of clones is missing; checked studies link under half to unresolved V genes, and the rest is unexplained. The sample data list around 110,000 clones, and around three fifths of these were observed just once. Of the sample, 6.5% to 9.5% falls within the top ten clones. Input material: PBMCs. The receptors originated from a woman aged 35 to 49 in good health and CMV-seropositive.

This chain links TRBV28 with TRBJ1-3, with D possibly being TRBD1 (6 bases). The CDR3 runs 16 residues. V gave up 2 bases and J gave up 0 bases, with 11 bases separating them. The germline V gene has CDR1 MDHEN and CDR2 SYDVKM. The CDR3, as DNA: TGTGCCAGCAGTTTAACAGGGAAGGACTCTGGAAACACCATATATTTT. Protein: CASSLTGKDSGNTIYF.

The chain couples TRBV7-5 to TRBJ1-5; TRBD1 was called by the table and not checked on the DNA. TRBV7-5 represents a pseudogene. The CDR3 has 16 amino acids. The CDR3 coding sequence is TGTGCCAGAAGCTTGGGGGACAGGCATAGCAATCAGCCCCAGCATTTT. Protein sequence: CARSLGDRHSNQPQHF.

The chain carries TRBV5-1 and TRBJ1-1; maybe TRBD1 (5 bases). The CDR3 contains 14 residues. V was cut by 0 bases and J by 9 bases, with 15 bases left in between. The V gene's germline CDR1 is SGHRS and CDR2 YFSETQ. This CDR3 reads CASSLGERGRQAFF. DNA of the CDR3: TGCGCCAGCAGCTTGGGGGAGCGGGGCCGCCAAGCTTTCTTT.

CDR3 DNA sequence: TGTGCCAGCTCACCACCCGGGACAGGGGGCGCTGAGACCCAGTACTTC. It translates to CASSPPGTGGAETQYF. The V and J genes are TRBV18 and TRBJ2-5; 12 nucleotides agree with TRBD1. This CDR3 has 16 residues. The J segment lost 5 bases and the V segment lost 0 bases, leaving 4 bases of the junction unmatched. Germline V gives CDR1 KGHSH, CDR2 LQKENI.

In DNA, the CDR3 is TGTGCCAGCAGTGAATTCAGTGACAATGAAGCTTTCTTT. It yields the protein CASSEFSDNEAFF. The rearrangement joins TRBV6-1 to TRBJ1-1; D gene uncertain. Deletions cut 2 bases from V and 7 bases from J, with 11 bases between. CDR3 length equals 13 residues. Germline lookup yields CDR1 MNHNS and CDR2 SASEGT.

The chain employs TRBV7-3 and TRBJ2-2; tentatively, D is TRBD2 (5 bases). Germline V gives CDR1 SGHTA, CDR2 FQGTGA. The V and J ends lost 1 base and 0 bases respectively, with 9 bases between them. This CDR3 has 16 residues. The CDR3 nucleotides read TGTGCCAGCAGCTTAAGAGCGGCGGCGAACACCGGGGAGCTGTTTTTT. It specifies CASSLRAAANTGELFF.

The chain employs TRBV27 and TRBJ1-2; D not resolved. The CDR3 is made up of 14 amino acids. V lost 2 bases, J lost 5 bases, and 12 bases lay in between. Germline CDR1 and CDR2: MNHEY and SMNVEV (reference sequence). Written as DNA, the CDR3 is TGTGCCAGCAGTTTAGACGCAGGAACTTATGGCTACACCTTC. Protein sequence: CASSLDAGTYGYTF.

CDR3 sequence reads: CAWSVTGGVGELFF. DNA for the CDR3: TGTGCCTGGAGTGTAACCGGGGGTGTGGGGGAGCTGTTTTTT. The chain employs TRBV30 and TRBJ2-2, with a tentative D call TRBD2 (6 bases). Germline CDR1 is GTSNPN and CDR2 is SVGIG (reference sequence). Trimming pared 0 bases from V and 8 bases from J, leaving 13 bases between. The CDR3 runs 14 residues.

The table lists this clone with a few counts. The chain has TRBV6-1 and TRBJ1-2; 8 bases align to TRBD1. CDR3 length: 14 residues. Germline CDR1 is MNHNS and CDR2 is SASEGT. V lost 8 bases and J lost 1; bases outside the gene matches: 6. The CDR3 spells CASGPTGDNYGYTF. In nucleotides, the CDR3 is TGTGCCAGCGGCCCGACAGGGGATAACTATGGCTACACCTTC.

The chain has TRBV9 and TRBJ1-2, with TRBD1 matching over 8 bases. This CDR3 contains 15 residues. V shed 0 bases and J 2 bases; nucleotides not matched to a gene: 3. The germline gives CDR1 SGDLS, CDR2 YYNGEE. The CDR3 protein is CASSVGAGGNYGYTF. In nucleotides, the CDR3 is TGTGCCAGCAGCGTAGGGGCAGGGGGCAACTATGGCTACACCTTC.

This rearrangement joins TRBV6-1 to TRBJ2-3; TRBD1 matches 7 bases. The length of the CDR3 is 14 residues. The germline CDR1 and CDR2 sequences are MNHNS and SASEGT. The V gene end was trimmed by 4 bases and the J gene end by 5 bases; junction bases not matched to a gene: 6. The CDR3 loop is CASSGGQVGDTQYF. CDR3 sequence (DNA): TGTGCCAGCAGTGGTGGACAGGTGGGAGATACGCAGTATTTT.

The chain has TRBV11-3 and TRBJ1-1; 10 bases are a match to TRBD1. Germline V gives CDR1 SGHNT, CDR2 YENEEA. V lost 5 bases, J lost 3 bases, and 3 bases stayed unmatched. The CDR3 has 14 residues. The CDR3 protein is CASSIGQGDTEAFF. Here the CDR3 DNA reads TGTGCCAGCAGCATCGGACAGGGGGACACTGAAGCTTTCTTT.

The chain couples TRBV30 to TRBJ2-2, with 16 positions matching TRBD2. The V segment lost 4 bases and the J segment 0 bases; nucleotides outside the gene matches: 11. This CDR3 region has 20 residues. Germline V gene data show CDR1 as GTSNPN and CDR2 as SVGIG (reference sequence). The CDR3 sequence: CAWTLKGLAGGFANTGELFF. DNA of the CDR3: TGTGCCTGGACCCTGAAGGGACTAGCGGGGGGGTTCGCGAACACCGGGGAGCTGTTTTTT.

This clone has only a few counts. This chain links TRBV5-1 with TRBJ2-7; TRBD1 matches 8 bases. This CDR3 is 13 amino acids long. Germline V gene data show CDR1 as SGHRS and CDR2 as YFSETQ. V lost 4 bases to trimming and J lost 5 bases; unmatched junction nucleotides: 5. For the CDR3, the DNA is TGCGCCAGCAGCCCACGACAGGGGAACGAGCAGTACTTC. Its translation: CASSPRQGNEQYF.

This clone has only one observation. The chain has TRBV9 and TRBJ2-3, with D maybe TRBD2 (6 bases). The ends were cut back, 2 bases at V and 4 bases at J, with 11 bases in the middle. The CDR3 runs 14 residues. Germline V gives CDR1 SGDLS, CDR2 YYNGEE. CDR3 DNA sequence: TGTGCCAGCAGCGTGGAATCTAGCGCAGATACGCAGTATTTT. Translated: CASSVESSADTQYF. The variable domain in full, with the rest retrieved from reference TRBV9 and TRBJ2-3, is DSGVTQTPKHLITATGQRVTLRCSPRSGDLSVYWYQQSLDQGLQFLIQYYNGEERAKGNILERFSAQQFPDLHSELNLSSLELGDSALYFCASSVESSADTQYFGPGTRLTVL.

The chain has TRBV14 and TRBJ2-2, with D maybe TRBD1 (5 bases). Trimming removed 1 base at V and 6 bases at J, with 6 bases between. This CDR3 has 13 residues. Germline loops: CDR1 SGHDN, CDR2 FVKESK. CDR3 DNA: TGTGCCAGCAGCCAAGTAGGGGCCGGGGAGCTGTTTTTT. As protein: CASSQVGAGELFF.

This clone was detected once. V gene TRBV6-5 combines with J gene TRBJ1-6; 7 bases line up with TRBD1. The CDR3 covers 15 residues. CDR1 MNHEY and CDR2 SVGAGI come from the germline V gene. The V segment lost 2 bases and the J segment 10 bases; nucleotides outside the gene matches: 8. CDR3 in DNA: TGTGCCAGCAGTTACCTCGACAGGGTAACATCACCCCTCCACTTT. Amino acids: CASSYLDRVTSPLHF.

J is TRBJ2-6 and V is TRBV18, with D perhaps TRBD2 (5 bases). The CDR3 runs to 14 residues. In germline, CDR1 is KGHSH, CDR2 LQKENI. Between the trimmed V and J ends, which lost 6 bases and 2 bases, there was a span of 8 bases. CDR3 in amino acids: CASSPGTGANVLTF. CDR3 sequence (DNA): TGTGCCAGCTCCCCCGGGACTGGGGCCAACGTCCTGACTTTC.

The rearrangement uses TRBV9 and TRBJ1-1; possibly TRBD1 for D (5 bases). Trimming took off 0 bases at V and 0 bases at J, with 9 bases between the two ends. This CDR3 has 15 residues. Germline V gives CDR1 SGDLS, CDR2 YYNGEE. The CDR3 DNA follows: TGTGCCAGCAGCGTAGAGGGGCGGATGAACACTGAAGCTTTCTTT. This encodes CASSVEGRMNTEAFF.

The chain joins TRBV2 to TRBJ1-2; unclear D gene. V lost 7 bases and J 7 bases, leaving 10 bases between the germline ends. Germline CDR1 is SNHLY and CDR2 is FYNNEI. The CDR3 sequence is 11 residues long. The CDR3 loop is CASTQEVGYTF. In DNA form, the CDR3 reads TGTGCCAGCACCCAAGAGGTTGGCTACACCTTC.

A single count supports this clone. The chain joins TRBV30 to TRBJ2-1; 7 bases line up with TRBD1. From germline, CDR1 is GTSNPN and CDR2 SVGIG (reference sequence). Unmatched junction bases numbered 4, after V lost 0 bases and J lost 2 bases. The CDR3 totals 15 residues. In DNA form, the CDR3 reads TGTGCCTGGAGTGTACCGGGACAGCCCTACAATGAGCAGTTCTTC. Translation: CAWSVPGQPYNEQFF.

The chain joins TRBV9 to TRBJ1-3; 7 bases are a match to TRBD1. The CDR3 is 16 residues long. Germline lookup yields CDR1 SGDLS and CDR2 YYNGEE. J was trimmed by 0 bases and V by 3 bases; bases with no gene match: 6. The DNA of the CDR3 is TGTGCCAGCAGCGCAACCTGGGACAGCTCTGGAAACACCATATATTTT. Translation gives CASSATWDSSGNTIYF.

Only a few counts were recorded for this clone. The CDR3 nucleotides read TGTGCCAGTAGTATAGTACAGGGGGCAGACTATGGCTACACCTTC. This codes for CASSIVQGADYGYTF. The rearrangement joins TRBV19 to TRBJ1-2; 9 nucleotides agree with TRBD1. From germline, CDR1 is LNHDA and CDR2 SQIVND (reference sequence). The CDR3 is 15 residues long. V gave up 1 base and J gave up 3 bases; unmatched junction bases: 3.

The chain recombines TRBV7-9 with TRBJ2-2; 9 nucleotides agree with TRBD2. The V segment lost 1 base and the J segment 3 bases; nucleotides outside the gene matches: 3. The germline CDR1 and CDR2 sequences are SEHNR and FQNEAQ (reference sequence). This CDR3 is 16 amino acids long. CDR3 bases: TGTGCCAGCAGCTTAGGGCTAGCGGGGCACACCGGGGAGCTGTTTTTT. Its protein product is CASSLGLAGHTGELFF.

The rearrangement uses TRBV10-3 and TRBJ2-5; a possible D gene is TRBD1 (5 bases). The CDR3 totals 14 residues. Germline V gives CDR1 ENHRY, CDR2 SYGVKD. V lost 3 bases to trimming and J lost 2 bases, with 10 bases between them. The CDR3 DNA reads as TGTGCCATCAGTGATTCGACAGCGCAAGAGACCCAGTACTTC. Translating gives CAISDSTAQETQYF.

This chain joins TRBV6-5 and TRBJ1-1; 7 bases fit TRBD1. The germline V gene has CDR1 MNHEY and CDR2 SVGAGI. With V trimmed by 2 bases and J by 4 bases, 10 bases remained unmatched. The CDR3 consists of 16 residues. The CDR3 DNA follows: TGTGCCAGCAGTTACGAAGGGGGCGGGTCGGGCACTGAAGCTTTCTTT. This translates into CASSYEGGGSGTEAFF.

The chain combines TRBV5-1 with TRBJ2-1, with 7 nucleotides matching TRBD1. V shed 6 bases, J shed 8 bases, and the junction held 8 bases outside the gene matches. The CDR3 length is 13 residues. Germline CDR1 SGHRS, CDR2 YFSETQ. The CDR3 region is CASTSGTAHEQFF. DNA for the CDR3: TGCGCCAGCACCTCTGGGACAGCTCATGAGCAGTTCTTC.

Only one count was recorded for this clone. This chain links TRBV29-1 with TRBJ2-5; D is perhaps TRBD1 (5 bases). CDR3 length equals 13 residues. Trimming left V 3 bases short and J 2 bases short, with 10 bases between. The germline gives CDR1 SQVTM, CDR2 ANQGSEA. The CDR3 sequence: CSVESGLQETQYF. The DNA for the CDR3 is TGCAGCGTTGAGTCAGGGCTACAAGAGACCCAGTACTTC.

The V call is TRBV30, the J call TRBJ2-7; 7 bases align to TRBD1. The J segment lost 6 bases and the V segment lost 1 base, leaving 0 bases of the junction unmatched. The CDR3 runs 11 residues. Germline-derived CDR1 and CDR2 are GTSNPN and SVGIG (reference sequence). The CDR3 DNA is TGTGCCTGGAGTGACAGGGGCGAGCAGTACTTC. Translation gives CAWSDRGEQYF.

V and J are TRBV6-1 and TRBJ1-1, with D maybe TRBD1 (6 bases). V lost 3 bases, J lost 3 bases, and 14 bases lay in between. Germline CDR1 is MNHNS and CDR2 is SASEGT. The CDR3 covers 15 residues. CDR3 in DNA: TGTGCCAGCAGTGACCGGACAGCCGGTGACACTGAAGCTTTCTTT. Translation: CASSDRTAGDTEAFF.